The rows below give T cell receptor beta chains drawn from one sample of a study of graft-versus-host responses after intestinal transplantation. Sequencing used immunoSEQ multiplex PCR; TCRdb keeps in-frame clones, though not all of them. The table lists approximately 15,000 clones, roughly 80% of them singletons. The starting material was ileum tissue, obtained roughly 98 days after intestinal transplant. Receptor source: a human patient who received an intestinal transplant, so some T cells may come from the graft donor. CDR3s include the opening cysteine and the closing phenylalanine or tryptophan. Each record gives: J gene, V gene, clone size, D gene, CDR3 protein, CDR3 DNA. D genes are given only for firm matches. The size of a clone is reported for some rows only, either as once, few or many, or as a class for expanded clones.

>TRBJ2-4|TRBV27|-|-
CASSLSVGYIQYF
TGTGCCAGCAGTTTATCGGTGGGGTACATTCAGTACTTC
>TRBJ2-7|TRBV7-2|-|-
CASSLWPEAYEQYF
TGTGCCAGCAGCTTGTGGCCTGAGGCCTACGAGCAGTACTTC
>TRBJ2-5|TRBV25-1|-|TRBD2
CASSVAGGPRYQETQYF
TGTGCCAGCAGCGTAGCGGGAGGGCCGCGGTACCAAGAGACCCAGTACTTC
>TRBJ1-1|TRBV5-4|-|-
CASSSVQRGHTEAFF
TGTGCCAGCAGCTCGGTTCAACGGGGCCACACTGAAGCTTTCTTT
>TRBJ2-7|TRBV21-1|-|-
CASRKDRGRPGGLYEQYF
TGTGCCAGCAGAAAAGACAGGGGGAGGCCAGGGGGACTCTACGAGCAGTACTTC
>TRBJ1-5|TRBV30|-|TRBD1
CAWNVRGHQPQHF
TGTGCCTGGAACGTCAGGGGGCATCAGCCCCAGCATTTT
>TRBJ2-7|TRBV5-1|-|TRBD2
CASRRSGGVLYEQYF
TGCGCCAGCAGGCGGAGCGGGGGTGTTCTCTACGAGCAGTACTTC
>TRBJ2-7|TRBV6-1|-|TRBD2
CASSRGLAGPYEQYF
TGTGCCAGCAGTCGTGGACTAGCGGGACCTTACGAGCAGTACTTC
>TRBJ2-3|TRBV27|-|TRBD1
CASSLGTGVLADTQYF
TGTGCCAGCAGTTTAGGGACAGGGGTCCTCGCAGATACGCAGTATTTT
>TRBJ2-5|TRBV23-1|-|TRBD1
CASSHPTGTGEETQYF
TGCGCCAGCAGTCACCCGACTGGGACAGGAGAAGAGACCCAGTACTTC
>TRBJ1-5|TRBV11-2|once|-
CASSLDGLAQPQHF
TGTGCCAGCAGCTTAGACGGCTTAGCTCAGCCCCAGCATTTT
>TRBJ2-1|TRBV12-5|-|TRBD1
CASGLVLWGRDRGYEQFF
TGTGCTAGTGGTTTGGTATTATGGGGTAGGGACAGGGGATATGAGCAGTTCTTC
>TRBJ2-7|TRBV2|-|-
CASSEEPRGRIYEQYF
TGTGCCAGCAGTGAGGAGCCGAGAGGGAGAATCTACGAGCAGTACTTC
>TRBJ1-5|TRBV10-2|-|TRBD1
CASSPHSRGPEESNQPQHF
TGCGCCAGCAGCCCTCATAGCAGGGGGCCGGAGGAAAGCAATCAGCCCCAGCATTTT
>TRBJ2-2|TRBV19|-|TRBD2
CASRLAGGPNTGELFF
TGTGCCAGTAGGCTAGCGGGAGGGCCGAACACCGGGGAGCTGTTTTTT
>TRBJ1-5|TRBV28|-|TRBD1
CGSGTDHNQPQHF
TGTGGCTCCGGGACAGACCACAATCAGCCCCAGCATTTT
>TRBJ1-4|TRBV18|few|TRBD1
CASSPSTGGGVGEKLFF
TGTGCCAGCTCACCTTCCACAGGGGGAGGTGTCGGTGAAAAACTGTTTTTT
>TRBJ2-7|TRBV11-3|-|TRBD1
CASSSSDRGDHEQYF
TGTGCCAGCAGCTCCAGTGACAGGGGTGACCACGAGCAGTACTTC
>TRBJ2-1|TRBV28|-|-
CASSFGAAFQQFF
TGTGCCAGCAGTTTCGGAGCCGCCTTCCAGCAGTTCTTC
>TRBJ2-7|TRBV5-1|-|TRBD2
CASSSEPTGTSGTHEQYF
TGCGCCAGCAGCTCGGAGCCAACCGGGACTAGCGGGACCCACGAGCAGTACTTC
>TRBJ2-1|TRBV29-1|-|-
CSVNGGDGNEQFF
TGCAGCGTTAACGGCGGGGATGGGAATGAGCAGTTCTTC
>TRBJ2-1|TRBV7-2|-|TRBD2
CASSSLFSTSIDNEQFF
TGTGCCAGCAGCTCCCTTTTTTCGACTAGCATCGACAATGAGCAGTTCTTC